The 9 T cell receptor beta chains given below trace back to one sample, sequenced in a study of beta chain features in type 1 diabetes. Whole-study results and caveats: There was a moderate but significant shortening of TCRB CDR3s in all four CD4+ subsets of Type 1 diabetes patients.

TCRB transcripts that were expressed got sequenced, as all of the isolated RNA had been reverse transcribed. The data were produced by immunoSEQ multiplex PCR, yet TCRdb's version contains in-frame clones alone and is incomplete. Found here are 300,000 or so clones, roughly 13% of them singletons; the top ten hold around 0.016%. For these receptors, no antigen is known. The material sequenced was naive CD4+ T cells from blood. The receptors were gathered from a woman younger than 30 with type 1 diabetes.

This clone was counted between two and nine times. J is TRBJ2-2 and V is TRBV9; 11 bases align to TRBD2. The length of the CDR3 is 16 residues. Trimming cost V 0 bases and J 2 bases; bases outside gene matches: 0. Germline V gene data show CDR1 as SGDLS and CDR2 as YYNGEE. The DNA of the CDR3 is TGTGCCAGCAGCGTAGGACTAGCGGGAAACACCGGGGAGCTGTTTTTT. Its translation: CASSVGLAGNTGELFF. Complete variable domain (other parts from reference TRBV9 and TRBJ2-2): DSGVTQTPKHLITATGQRVTLRCSPRSGDLSVYWYQQSLDQGLQFLIQYYNGEERAKGNILERFSAQQFPDLHSELNLSSLELGDSALYFCASSVGLAGNTGELFFGEGSRLTVL.

The CDR3 nucleotides read TGCGCCAGCAGCTTGGACATCCAACGAGGGAAACTGTTTTTT. Translation gives CASSLDIQRGKLFF. The chain links TRBV5-1 to TRBJ1-4; D unclear. There are 14 residues in the CDR3. Germline CDR1 is SGHRS and CDR2 is YFSETQ. The ends were cut back, 0 bases at V and 11 bases at J, with 14 bases in the middle.

The chain has TRBV2 and TRBJ1-2, with D possibly TRBD1 on 5 matching bases. This CDR3 has 14 residues. Trimming cost V 9 bases and J 7 bases, with 21 bases left between them. From germline, CDR1 is SNHLY and CDR2 FYNNEI. CDR3: CASSAEGPSGGYTF. CDR3 coding DNA: TGTGCCAGTAGCGCGGAGGGGCCCTCCGGTGGCTACACCTTC.

This chain connects TRBV7-3 to TRBJ1-1, with a weak D call TRBD1 (5 bases). Germline V gives CDR1 SGHTA, CDR2 FQGTGA. V was cut by 5 bases and J by 5 bases, with 12 bases left in between. The CDR3 consists of 13 residues. CDR3 coding DNA: TGTGCCAGCAGCAACCAGGGAAATACTGAAGCTTTCTTT. This encodes CASSNQGNTEAFF.

This clone was seen a few times. The chain links TRBV15 to TRBJ1-4, with unresolved D. The CDR3 extends over 14 amino acids. The germline V and J ends were trimmed by 0 bases and 7 bases, with 9 bases remaining between them. CDR1 and CDR2 (germline): LNHNV, YYDKDF (reference sequence). In DNA form, the CDR3 reads TGTGCCACCAGCAGAGATTCACCGGGTGAAAAACTGTTTTTT. This gives the protein CATSRDSPGEKLFF.

The chain carries TRBV29-1 and TRBJ2-3, with D possibly matching TRBD1 (6 bases). Germline V gene sequence: CDR1 SQVTM, CDR2 ANQGSEA. The CDR3 loop spans 13 amino acids. Trimming stripped 5 bases from V and 4 bases from J, with 13 bases between. CDR3: CSVTRGMADTQYF. CDR3 DNA: TGCAGCGTTACAAGGGGGATGGCAGATACGCAGTATTTT.

CDR3 bases: TGTGCCAGCAGCGTAGGGATGGGAGTAGTGGAGACCCAGTACTTC. This gives the protein CASSVGMGVVETQYF. The rearrangement links TRBV9 to TRBJ2-5, with a tentative D call TRBD2 (5 bases). The length of the CDR3 is 15 residues. Germline assignment: CDR1 SGDLS and CDR2 YYNGEE. V was shortened by 0 bases and J by 5 bases, with 14 bases between the two germline ends.

In this sample, this clone turned up a few times. V is TRBV30 and J is TRBJ2-1, with a tentative D call TRBD1 (6 bases). This CDR3 has 13 amino acids. Per germline, CDR1 GTSNPN and CDR2 SVGIG (reference sequence). Trimming cost V 0 bases and J 11 bases, with 14 bases left between them. The CDR3 protein is CAWSVQGPEKQFF. In nucleotides, the CDR3 is TGTGCCTGGAGTGTACAGGGCCCCGAGAAGCAGTTCTTC.

This clone was found a few times. The genes are TRBV27 and TRBJ2-1; D not certain. This CDR3 has 12 residues. Germline V gene lookup returns CDR1 MNHEY and CDR2 SMNVEV (reference sequence). Trimming removed 6 bases at V and 0 bases at J, with 3 bases between. The CDR3 nucleotides read TGTGCCAGCAGACACTCCTACAATGAGCAGTTCTTC. Protein: CASRHSYNEQFF.